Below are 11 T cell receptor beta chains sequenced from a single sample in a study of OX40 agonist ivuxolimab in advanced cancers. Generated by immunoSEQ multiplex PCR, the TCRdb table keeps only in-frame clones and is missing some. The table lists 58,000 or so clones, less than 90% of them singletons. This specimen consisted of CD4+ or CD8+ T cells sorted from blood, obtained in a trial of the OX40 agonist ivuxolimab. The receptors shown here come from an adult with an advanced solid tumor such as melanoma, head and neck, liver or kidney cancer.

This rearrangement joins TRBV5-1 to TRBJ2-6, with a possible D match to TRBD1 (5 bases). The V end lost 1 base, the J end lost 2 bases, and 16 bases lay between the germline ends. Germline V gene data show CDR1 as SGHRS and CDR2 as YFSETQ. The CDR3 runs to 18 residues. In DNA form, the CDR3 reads TGCGCCAGCAGCTTGAGTGGCAGGGCAGGAACTGGGGCCAACGTCCTGACTTTC. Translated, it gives CASSLSGRAGTGANVLTF.

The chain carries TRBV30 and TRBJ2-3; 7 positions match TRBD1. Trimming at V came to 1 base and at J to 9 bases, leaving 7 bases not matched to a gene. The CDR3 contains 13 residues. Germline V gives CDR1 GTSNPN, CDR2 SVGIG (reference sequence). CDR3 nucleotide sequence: TGTGCCTGGAGTGGACGAAGCAGGGGGACGCAGTATTTT. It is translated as CAWSGRSRGTQYF.

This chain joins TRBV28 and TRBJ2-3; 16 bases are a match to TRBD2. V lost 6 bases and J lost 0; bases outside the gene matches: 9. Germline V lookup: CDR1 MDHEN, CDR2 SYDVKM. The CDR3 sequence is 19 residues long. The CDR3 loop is CASRTAGTSGGVSTDTQYF. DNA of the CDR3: TGTGCCAGCAGGACGGCCGGGACTAGCGGGGGGGTTAGCACAGATACGCAGTATTTT.

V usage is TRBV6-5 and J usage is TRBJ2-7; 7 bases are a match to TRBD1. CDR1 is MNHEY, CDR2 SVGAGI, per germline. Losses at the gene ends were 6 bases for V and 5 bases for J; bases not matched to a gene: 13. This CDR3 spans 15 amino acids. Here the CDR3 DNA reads TGTGCCAGCAGGACTGGACAGGCTAGTTTCCACGAGCAGTACTTC. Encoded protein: CASRTGQASFHEQYF.

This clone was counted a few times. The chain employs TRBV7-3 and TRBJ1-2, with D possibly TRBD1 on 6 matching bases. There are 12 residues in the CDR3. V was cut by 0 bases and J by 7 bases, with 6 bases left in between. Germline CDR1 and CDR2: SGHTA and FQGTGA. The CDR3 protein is CASSLTGGGYTF. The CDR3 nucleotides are TGTGCCAGCAGCTTAACAGGGGGTGGCTACACCTTC.

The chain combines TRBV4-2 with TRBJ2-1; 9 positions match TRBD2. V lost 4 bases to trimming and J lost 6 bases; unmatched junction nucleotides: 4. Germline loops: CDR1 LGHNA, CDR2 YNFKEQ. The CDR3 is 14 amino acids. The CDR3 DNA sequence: TGTGCCAGCAGCCGGGGCGGGGGGGCCAATGAGCAGTTCTTC. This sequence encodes CASSRGGGANEQFF.

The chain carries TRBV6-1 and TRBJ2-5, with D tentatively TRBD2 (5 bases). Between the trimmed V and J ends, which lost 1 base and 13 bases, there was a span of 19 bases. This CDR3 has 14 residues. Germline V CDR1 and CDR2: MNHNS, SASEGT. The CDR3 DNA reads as TGTGCCAGCAGTGAAGGAATGGGAGCCCCTTTTTCGTACTTC. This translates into CASSEGMGAPFSYF.

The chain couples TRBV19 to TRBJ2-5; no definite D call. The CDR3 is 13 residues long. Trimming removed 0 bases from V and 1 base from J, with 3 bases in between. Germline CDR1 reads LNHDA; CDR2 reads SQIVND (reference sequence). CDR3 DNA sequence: TGTGCCAGTAGTATAGAGCCCCAAGAGACCCAGTACTTC. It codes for CASSIEPQETQYF.

Written as DNA, the CDR3 is TGTGCCAGCAGTTCCTCAGGGGGCGAAACCTACGAGCAGTACTTC. Its protein product is CASSSSGGETYEQYF. The V and J genes are TRBV6-6 and TRBJ2-7; 8 bases line up with TRBD1. The J segment lost 2 bases and the V segment lost 4 bases, leaving 7 bases of the junction unmatched. Germline CDR1 reads MNHNY; CDR2 reads SVGAGI (reference sequence). This CDR3 is built from 15 residues.

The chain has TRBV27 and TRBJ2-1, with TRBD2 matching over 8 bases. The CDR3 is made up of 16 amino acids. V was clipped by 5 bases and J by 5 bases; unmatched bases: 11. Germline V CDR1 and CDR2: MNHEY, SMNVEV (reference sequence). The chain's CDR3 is CASSQDGGGSHNEQFF. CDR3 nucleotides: TGTGCCAGCAGTCAAGACGGGGGGGGGTCCCACAATGAGCAGTTCTTC.

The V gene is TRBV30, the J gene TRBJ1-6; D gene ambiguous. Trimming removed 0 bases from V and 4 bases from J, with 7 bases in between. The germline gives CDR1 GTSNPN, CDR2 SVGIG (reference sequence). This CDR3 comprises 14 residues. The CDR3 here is CAWSVGMYNSPLHF. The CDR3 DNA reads TGTGCCTGGAGTGTGGGAATGTATAATTCACCCCTCCACTTT.